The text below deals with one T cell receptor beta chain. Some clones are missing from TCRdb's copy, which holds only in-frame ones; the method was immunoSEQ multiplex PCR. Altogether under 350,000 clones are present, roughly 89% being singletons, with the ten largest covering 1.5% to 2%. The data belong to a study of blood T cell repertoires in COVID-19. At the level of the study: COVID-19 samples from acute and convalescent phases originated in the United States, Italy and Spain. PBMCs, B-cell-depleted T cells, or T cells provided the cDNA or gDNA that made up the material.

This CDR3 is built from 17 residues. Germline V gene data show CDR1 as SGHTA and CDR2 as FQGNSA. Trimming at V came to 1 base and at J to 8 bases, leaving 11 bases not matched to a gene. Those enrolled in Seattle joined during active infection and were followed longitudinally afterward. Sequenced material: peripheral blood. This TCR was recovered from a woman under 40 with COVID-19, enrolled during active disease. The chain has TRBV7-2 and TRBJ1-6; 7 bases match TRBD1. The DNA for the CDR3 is TGTGCCAGCAGCTTAGGCCCCTCGACAGGGCCCGATTCACCCCTCCACTTT. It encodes CASSLGPSTGPDSPLHF.